The source of this TCR beta chain is a study of blood T cell repertoires in COVID-19. With 3 bases clipped from V and 5 bases from J, the junction kept 5 bases outside the gene matches. The CDR3 loop spans 15 amino acids. Per the germline V gene, CDR1 is SGHRS and CDR2 is YFSETQ. This clone appeared a few times. The table came from immunoSEQ multiplex PCR; TCRdb's copy has only in-frame clones and leaves some out. This sample has around 140,000 clones, with over 60% found just once. Sample: peripheral blood. J is TRBJ2-1 and V is TRBV5-1; 10 nucleotides align to TRBD1. The receptor was derived from a man over 45 with acute or convalescent COVID-19. CDR3 residues: CASSSTGTGDNEQFF. CDR3 sequence (DNA): TGCGCCAGCAGCTCAACCGGGACAGGGGACAATGAGCAGTTCTTC.